The source of this T cell receptor (beta chain) is a study of shared clonotypes between healthy human individuals (TCRdb year 2020). About the investigation overall: The cohort comprised a couple of women and a few men aged 18 to 49 years. Between about 0.8 and 9 billion PBMCs per donor were obtained by leukapheresis. The study deeply sequenced blood TCR repertoires of several healthy adults to estimate repertoire size and the extent of clonotype sharing between individuals. For each donor, CD4 naive and CD4 memory were each run on three plates, CD8 naive on two plates, and CD8 memory on one plate. Libraries were prepared and TCR repertoires were sequenced by different laboratories using diverse techniques, in order to increase sequencing depth and limit assay-specific biases. General findings and caveats noted by the study authors: Naive subsets generally had larger estimated clonotype richness than memory subsets did. Incomplete sequencing was indicated by rarefaction of sorted-subset datasets, despite the large sequencing depth. Because the study included only a small number of donors, the genetic and exposure-history diversity represented was limited. Across a handful of donors, 4.5% to 6.5% of naive CD4, over 3% of naive CD8, about 2.3% of memory CD4, and approximately 0.42% of memory CD8 clonotypes were shared. Sampling was restricted to blood, and TCR repertoires in tissues likely differ from the TCR repertoires found in blood. Pairwise subsampling indicated that sequencing depth was expected to affect the degree of clonotype sharing among donors. Compared with non-shared clonotypes, the clonotypes found in all four sorted-subset donors had higher generation probabilities.

Regarding this clone: The clone's antigen remains unknown. Qualities for individual bases were not recorded, and no much larger clone is one base off.

Healthy HIV-negative adults with no recently reported acute infections or vaccinations were included as donors. Every donor was a Caucasian adult residing in Nashville, Tennessee, USA. CD4+ T cells were enriched by magnetic negative selection; naive cells were then positively selected on CD45RA, and the negative fraction formed the memory subset. After blood collection by leukapheresis, PBMCs were isolated using Ficoll-Histopaque density gradient centrifugation and then cryopreserved in the vapor phase of liquid nitrogen. Analytical flow cytometry was used to check the purity and quantity of each magnetically sorted T cell population. Genomic DNA was isolated from each sorted fraction and quantified by UV absorbance on a Nanodrop 2000c. Between the V and J ends, shortened by 1 base and 8 bases respectively, the junction contains 13 bases. The germline V gene (reference sequence) sets CDR1 to LNHDA and CDR2 to SQIVND. The CDR3 has 14 amino acids, counting the end cysteine and phenylalanine. Only the CDR3 portion is preserved as DNA: 42 bases, with reading frame beginning at the first base.

Using the deep immunoSEQ assay, multiplex PCR amplified TCR CDR3 regions from genomic DNA. Genomic DNA extracted from each cell subset was distributed evenly over all wells of several immunoSEQ 96-well plates, and each plate served as one replicate. Each replicate PCR for sorted subsets received 200 ng genomic DNA, equal to tens of thousands of T cell genomes. Purified libraries were quantified with a Qubit 3.0 fluorometer, sized on a Bioanalyzer 2100, and re-quantified with the KAPA Library Quantification kit. Every immunoSEQ 96-well plate was sequenced on a dedicated single-read 150-cycle Illumina NextSeq 550 flow cell. Per the original workflow: The immunoSEQ output contained only junctional sequences without quality scores, so filtering could not match that applied to full-length reads. Sequences were annotated with PyIR, a Python wrapper for IgBLAST v1.9, and V/J genes and CDR3 were assigned using IMGT germline references. Reads with weak V/J assignments (E-value above 1e-6), missing CDR3, stop codons, out-of-frame junctions, or ambiguous translated residues were removed. V3J clonotypes were defined as sequences sharing an identical inferred V gene, J gene, and CDR3 amino acid sequence. The percentage overlap between two repertoires was calculated by dividing the number of shared unique clonotypes by the size of the smaller repertoire. Repertoire richness was assessed with RTK rarefaction, the Chao1 estimator, and Recon v2.1 estimates of unobserved clonotypes. OLGA was used to compute generation probabilities for all TCRbeta clonotypes that the gDNA method yielded from a handful of donors. TCRdb carries this immuneACCESS record with in-frame sequences only. Its versions omit some clonotypes, under half of them owing to an unresolved V gene in the studies checked, with the rest unexplained. V, J and clone size reflect that table, while D and trimming were determined from the DNA. Counted in this sample were about 1.1 million clones; about 84% of them appeared once. Of the sample, more than 0.45% is held by the ten largest clones.

Recombination linked TRBV19 to TRBJ2-3, with the D segment identity uncertain. Sequenced: memory CD4+ T cells from PBMCs. The sample's cell subset or site label, decoded: CD45RA-negative fraction. This TCR derives from a man between 18 and 29 years old in good health. Some clones in this sample may be carry-over from other donors' samples. This receptor carries the CDR3 CASSIAPGLGTQYF. The nucleotide sequence is TGTGCCAGTAGTATAGCACCCGGGCTGGGTACGCAGTATTTT.